The clone carrying this T cell receptor (beta chain) has more than one count but fewer than ten. The sample is drawn from a study of early T cells in non-severe SARS-CoV-2 infection. In TCRdb, the 5' RACE reads were re-called with MiXCR into one record per CDR3 protein. The sample contains 60,000 or so distinct CDR3 sequences, 8.5% to 10% of which appear only once. The germline V gene encodes CDR1 SGHAT and CDR2 FQNNGV. The CDR3 contains 14 residues. Unmatched junction bases numbered 10, after V lost 8 bases and J lost 5 bases. This sequence joins TRBV11-2 and TRBJ2-7; 9 nucleotides match TRBD2. Material: whole blood, obtained at baseline. This TCR derives from an adult who was a healthcare worker with PCR-confirmed SARS-CoV-2 infection or an uninfected control (not recorded which). Written as DNA, the CDR3 is TGTGCCAGCGCGGGGCTAGCGGGGAGTAACGAGCAGTACTTC. Translation: CASAGLAGSNEQYF.